A selection of T cell receptor beta chains follows, all from one sample in a study of cytomegalovirus exposure and HLA in healthy donors. Produced via immunoSEQ multiplex PCR; TCRdb's table is partial and in-frame only. The sample lists approximately 220,000 clones, about 80% occurring once. The sequencing input was PBMCs. These receptors all stem from a male donor in good health and CMV-seronegative. CDR3s leave out the opening cysteine and the closing phenylalanine or tryptophan. A D gene is named only where the DNA matches it firmly.

J gene,D gene,V gene,CDR3 protein
TRBJ2-5,-,TRBV6-5,ASRETVPKETQY
TRBJ1-2,-,TRBV14,ASSQSRRHGYT
TRBJ1-5,-,TRBV6-1,ASRPQVWGNQPQH
TRBJ2-7,TRBD2,TRBV7-9,ASTEGRVKPY
TRBJ2-7,-,TRBV29-1,SVESDDTPSYEQY
TRBJ2-4,-,TRBV27,ASSSVGNIQY
TRBJ1-5,-,TRBV30,AWSQGPHRNQPQH
TRBJ2-3,TRBD2,TRBV19,ASSRLADTQY
TRBJ1-2,TRBD1,TRBV13,ASSSGQGLYGYT
TRBJ2-7,-,TRBV5-4,ASSPAPGVREQY
TRBJ2-1,-,TRBV6-6,ASSYTEGFEQF
TRBJ1-1,TRBD1,TRBV7-2,ASSPRQGAIKAF
TRBJ1-6,-,TRBV27,ASSKGQDNSPLH
TRBJ2-5,-,TRBV7-9,ASSSTQAETQY
TRBJ2-3,-,TRBV5-1,ASSLGTMFPDTQY
TRBJ2-2,TRBD1,TRBV5-1,ASSQMTGARTGELF
TRBJ1-3,-,TRBV28,ASSPASGSGNTIY
TRBJ2-7,TRBD2,TRBV28,ASSLGGRMYEQY
TRBJ1-5,-,TRBV30,AWSPGSNQPQH
TRBJ1-4,TRBD1,TRBV11-1,ASSVNQGAEKLF
TRBJ2-6,-,TRBV19,ASTDSSGANVLT
TRBJ1-2,-,TRBV6-5,ANRAAREAYGYT
TRBJ2-1,TRBD1,TRBV5-1,ASSLAGGNNEQF
TRBJ2-7,-,TRBV7-2,ASSLEWDMHYEQY
TRBJ1-3,TRBD1,TRBV5-1,ASSSRGDRGRSGNTIY
TRBJ1-2,-,TRBV30,AWSVLTAGVYGYT
TRBJ1-4,-,TRBV27,ASSLQVNEKLF
TRBJ1-2,TRBD1,TRBV5-1,ASSPDRGGYGYT
TRBJ2-3,TRBD2,TRBV9,ASSVGGSGSDTQY
TRBJ1-2,TRBD1,TRBV5-1,ASSLGSRGKGSGYT
TRBJ2-5,-,TRBV28,ASSIAGDQETQY
TRBJ2-7,-,TRBV21-1,ASSKVGGPEQY
TRBJ1-2,-,TRBV6-5,ASSYDSFYGYT
TRBJ2-6,TRBD1,TRBV2,ASSLTGVGANVLT
TRBJ2-3,TRBD2,TRBV6-4,ASSDSTGGGTDTQY
TRBJ2-5,-,TRBV5-1,ASSFRDSQQTQY
TRBJ1-1,-,TRBV7-9,ASSRELQNTEAF